This entry features one T cell receptor (beta chain) sequence. This receptor's antigen is unknown. No much larger clonotype is one base removed from it; base qualities were not supplied. The library came from the immunoSEQ multiplex PCR assay. TCRdb provides this immuneACCESS table in a form limited to in-frame rearrangements. Some clones are lacking; in checked studies, under half of them reflect an unresolved V gene, and why the rest are absent is not known. In this sample the table shows about 180,000 clones, around 90% of which occur a single time. The ten largest clones take up around 1.5% of the sample. The record originates from a study of control samples from healthy donors and cancer patients (TCRdb year 2020). Source material: blood. The receptor's source is a woman aged 50 to 60 in good health.

The CDR3 here reads CASSEDMNTEAFF. The nucleotides read TGTGCCAGCTCCGAGGACATGAACACTGAAGCTTTCTTT. The receptor chain draws on TRBV18 and TRBJ1-1; tentative D gene TRBD1, with 5 bases matching. V sheds 6 bases and J sheds 0 bases, leaving 8 bases between their ends. Counted from cysteine to phenylalanine, this CDR3 has 13 amino acids. Here the CDR3 DNA is all that survives: 39 bases in frame from base 1. For CDR1 and CDR2, the germline V gene lists KGHSH and LQKENI.